Listed below are T cell receptor beta chains from one sample, sequenced in a study of tumor-infiltrating lymphocytes in primary liver carcinoma. TCRdb reprocessed the multiplex PCR reads with MiXCR, giving one entry per CDR3 protein. The sample shows some 200,000 distinct CDR3 sequences, almost 65% of them seen only once. The sample comprised peripheral blood. The source is a woman aged 55-69 years with primary liver carcinoma and hepatitis B virus infection. Each CDR3 is given with its conserved first and last residue. A D gene is named only where the DNA matches it firmly.

TRBJ2-7,-,TRBV28,CASSTPGRRSSYEQYF
TRBJ1-6,TRBD1,TRBV6-6,CASSPDQGARNSPLHF
TRBJ2-1,-,TRBV5-1,CASSLVANEQFF
TRBJ2-1,-,TRBV6-2/TRBV6-3,CARRGITYNEQFF
TRBJ2-1,TRBD2,TRBV5-1,CASSPRTSGDNEQFF
TRBJ1-5,-,TRBV21-1,CASSKPTGVNQPQHF
TRBJ1-1,-,TRBV11-2,CASSSRTERGAFF
TRBJ1-1,-,TRBV6-6,CASSLPGLTEAFF
TRBJ2-6,-,TRBV28,CATSSSGANVLTF
TRBJ2-1,-,TRBV14,CASSPRSGVLRNEQFF
TRBJ1-1,-,TRBV28,CASSFGWSEVFF
TRBJ1-1,-,TRBV30,CAWSVPGDSGDTEAFF
TRBJ2-1,-,TRBV7-8,CASSLHLGVYNEQFF
TRBJ2-1,-,TRBV11-2,CASSLGLAANEQFF
TRBJ2-4,-,TRBV28,CASSPQGAKNIQYF
TRBJ2-3,TRBD1,TRBV28,CASGDRGSRADTQYF
TRBJ2-1,-,TRBV11-3,CGNSLGETRVHNEQFF
TRBJ2-1,-,TRBV11-3,CVSSLDRGRADEQFF
TRBJ2-1,-,TRBV28,CASNEGTDYNEQFF
-,-,TRBV11-2,CAGSQHTDTQHF
TRBJ2-3,TRBD2,TRBV14,CASSQVCGRGF
TRBJ2-1,-,TRBV11-3,CASSNRRAACKEQFF
TRBJ2-7,TRBD1,TRBV25-1,CDSSANRGPTYEQYF
TRBJ2-2,-,TRBV29-1,CSVGADGSRKDHGELFF
TRBJ2-7,-,TRBV29-1,CIVAGVTYEQYF
TRBJ1-1,-,TRBV11-2,CASGLVLRATTEAFF
TRBJ2-2,-,TRBV11-2,CASSFNRASVNTGELFF
TRBJ2-1,TRBD1,TRBV11-2,CANCSTGTGRNEQFF
TRBJ2-1,-,TRBV11-2,CASSLLANSCNDQFF
TRBJ2-6,TRBD2,TRBV20-1,CSARPRTSGDSGANVLTF
TRBJ2-1,TRBD2,TRBV7-9,CASSGPGSGNEQFF
TRBJ1-2,-,TRBV11-1,CASSDRQDALGGYIF
TRBJ1-2,-,TRBV5-6,CASSPSQGTYGYTF
TRBJ2-2,TRBD2,TRBV5-4,CGSSLFGTRGRTGELFF
TRBJ2-5,-,TRBV4-1,CASSHTRGGETQCF
TRBJ2-1,TRBD2,TRBV12-3/TRBV12-4,CASSRRTSGRVPYNEQFF
TRBJ2-3,TRBD2,TRBV6-2/TRBV6-3,CASSSGTSGRVGTQYF
TRBJ1-2,TRBD1,TRBV28,CASSSTSTGIYGYTF
TRBJ2-7,-,TRBV12-3/TRBV12-4,CASSLFRNFYEQYF
TRBJ1-1,TRBD1,TRBV30,CAWADPGQRNTEAFF
TRBJ2-1,TRBD2,TRBV28,CASSFLPGTSGNNEQFF
TRBJ2-7,-,TRBV5-1,CASSPGSRSSYEQYF
TRBJ1-3,-,TRBV7-2,CASSQQGRSGNTIYF
TRBJ2-5,-,TRBV12-3/TRBV12-4,CASISAGQETQYF
TRBJ2-1,TRBD1,TRBV11-3,CAGSPDRDDEQFF
TRBJ2-7,TRBD2,TRBV13,CASSLASRASGRYWGELYF
TRBJ2-3,TRBD1,TRBV10-3,CAISGGQAEDTQYF
TRBJ2-1,-,TRBV5-5,CASSPRADGTYNEQFF
TRBJ2-2,-,TRBV10-1,CASSDSTPGTGELFF
TRBJ1-5,-,TRBV11-1,CASSLDINQPQHF
TRBJ2-1,TRBD2,TRBV7-3,CASSRTGTSGGNEQFF
TRBJ2-2,TRBD1,TRBV29-1,CSTRTGETGELFF
TRBJ2-3,TRBD2,TRBV6-6,CASRRTCGRVTDTQYF
TRBJ1-1,-,TRBV11-2,CVSSLVRTPSTEAFF
TRBJ2-1,TRBD2,TRBV11-2,CASRPAYFGSSGSHDEQFF
TRBJ1-1,-,TRBV29-1,CSVETGPTDAFF
TRBJ2-2,-,TRBV10-1,CASRGGRQDGELFF
TRBJ2-7,-,TRBV18,CASSPRGNEQYF